Listed below are T cell receptor beta chains from one sample, sequenced in a study of T-cell memory formation after mild COVID-19. A single record per CDR3 protein comes from TCRdb applying MiXCR to the 5' RACE reads. The data hold about 320,000 distinct CDR3 sequences, with roughly an eighth observed a single time. Sequenced material: PBMCs or a T cell subset sorted from them (not recorded which). The receptors were gathered from a man between 18 and 29 years old who had mild COVID-19 (a few samples of this study predate the infection). Cell type and time point are not known. Each CDR3 is given with its conserved first and last residue. D genes are given only for firm matches. Clone size is given for some rows only: seen once, a few or many times, or a class if the clone is expanded.

d_call	clone_size	cdr3_length	v_call	j_call	cdr3_aa	cdr3_nt
NA	NA	15	TRBV18	TRBJ1-4	CASSPRSGRNEKLFF	TGTGCCAGCTCACCAAGATCTGGGAGGAATGAAAAACTGTTTTTT
NA	few	16	TRBV3-1	TRBJ1-1	CASSQDREGGVTEAFF	TGTGCCAGCAGCCAAGATCGTGAAGGGGGAGTCACTGAAGCTTTCTTT
NA	NA	15	TRBV5-1	TRBJ1-1	CASTPNRAANTEAFF	TGCGCCAGCACTCCCAATCGGGCGGCTAACACTGAAGCTTTCTTT
TRBD1	few	12	TRBV20-1	TRBJ1-2	CSANQGARSYTF	TGCAGTGCGAACCAGGGGGCGAGGAGCTACACCTTC
TRBD1	NA	16	TRBV6-1	TRBJ2-1	CASRGDRGASYNEQFF	TGTGCCAGCAGGGGGGACAGGGGGGCCTCCTACAATGAGCAGTTCTTC
TRBD2	many	15	TRBV24-1	TRBJ2-2	CATAPYGGITGELFF	TGTGCCACCGCGCCCTACGGGGGGATCACCGGGGAGCTGTTTTTT
NA	many	14	TRBV5-1	TRBJ2-5	CASSLGGGEETQYF	TGCGCCAGCAGCTTGGGGGGGGGCGAAGAGACCCAGTACTTC
TRBD2	few	17	TRBV4-2	TRBJ2-1	CASSHGEAGGPRNEQFF	TGTGCCAGCAGCCACGGGGAAGCGGGGGGGCCGCGGAATGAGCAGTTCTTC
NA	NA	15	TRBV9	TRBJ2-3	CASSGRLGRADTQYF	TGTGCCAGCAGCGGAAGACTAGGTCGGGCAGATACGCAGTATTTT
NA	many	15	TRBV6-1	TRBJ1-6	CASSLVGGTRSPLHF	TGTGCCAGCAGCCTTGTGGGAGGCACCCGTTCACCCCTCCACTTT
NA	few	11	TRBV28	TRBJ2-1	CASSGREGQFF	TGTGCCAGCAGTGGCCGGGAAGGGCAGTTCTTC
NA	NA	15	TRBV7-9	TRBJ1-4	CASSPRSGTNEKLFF	TGTGCCAGCAGCCCCCGGTCCGGGACAAATGAAAAACTGTTTTTT
NA	NA	13	TRBV12-3/TRBV12-4	TRBJ1-2	CASSLAGGGGYTF	TGTGCCAGCAGTTTAGCTGGGGGCGGAGGCTACACCTTC
TRBD2	few	16	TRBV11-1	TRBJ2-3	CASSFFGAGGPDTQYF	TGTGCCAGCAGCTTTTTTGGAGCGGGGGGACCAGATACGCAGTATTTT
NA	many	15	TRBV4-1	TRBJ1-2	CASSPVGGPNYGYTF	TGCGCCAGCAGCCCTGTTGGGGGGCCTAACTATGGCTACACCTTC
NA	few	14	TRBV5-1	TRBJ2-1	CASSSGQRSNEQFF	TGCGCCAGCAGCTCCGGCCAAAGGTCAAATGAGCAGTTCTTC
NA	NA	12	TRBV29-1	TRBJ1-1	CSAGGRGTEAFF	TGCAGCGCTGGGGGCAGGGGCACTGAAGCTTTCTTT
NA	many	14	TRBV4-1	TRBJ2-1	CASSQDPGADEQFF	TGCGCCAGCAGCCAAGATCCAGGAGCGGATGAGCAGTTCTTC
NA	NA	14	TRBV9	TRBJ2-5	CASSVAGGKETQYF	TGTGCCAGCAGCGTAGCTGGAGGGAAAGAGACCCAGTACTTC
TRBD2	NA	15	TRBV4-2	TRBJ2-5	CASSLERGVWETQYF	TGTGCCAGCAGCCTCGAGCGGGGGGTGTGGGAGACCCAGTACTTC
NA	NA	15	TRBV21-1	TRBJ1-5	CASSLKGVSNQPQHF	TGTGCCAGCAGCCTCAAGGGGGTGAGCAATCAGCCCCAGCATTTT
NA	NA	15	TRBV10-3	TRBJ2-3	CAASAQGGTTDTQYF	TGTGCCGCCAGCGCACAGGGGGGGACCACAGATACGCAGTATTTT